Listed below are T cell receptor beta chains from one sample, sequenced in a study of cytomegalovirus exposure and HLA in healthy donors. TCRdb's copy holds only in-frame clones and misses some; the assay was immunoSEQ multiplex PCR. This repertoire shows 55,000 to 80,000 clones, 75% found once; its top ten account for over 10%. Sample: PBMCs. The receptors originated from a man between 65 and 85 years old in good health and CMV-seronegative. The CDR3 runs from the conserved cysteine through the conserved F or W. D genes are given only for firm matches. Clone size is given for some rows only: seen once, a few or many times, or a class if the clone is expanded.

v_call: TRBV5-5; j_call: TRBJ1-2; clone_size: -; d_call: -; cdr3_nt: TGTGCCAGCAGCATGGACACCTCTAACTATGGCTACACCTTC; cdr3_aa: CASSMDTSNYGYTF
v_call: TRBV6-5; j_call: TRBJ2-1; clone_size: -; d_call: TRBD2; cdr3_nt: TGTGCCAGCAGGAAGACTAGCGCGGAATACAATGAGCAGTTCTTC; cdr3_aa: CASRKTSAEYNEQFF
v_call: TRBV19; j_call: TRBJ2-6; clone_size: -; d_call: -; cdr3_nt: TGTGCCAGTAGTCCTCAGGGGCCTGGGGCCAACGTCCTGACTTTC; cdr3_aa: CASSPQGPGANVLTF
v_call: TRBV23-1; j_call: TRBJ1-4; clone_size: -; d_call: TRBD1; cdr3_nt: TGCGCCAGCAGAGGGACAGTCGGGGAAAAACTGTTTTTT; cdr3_aa: CASRGTVGEKLFF
v_call: TRBV21-1; j_call: TRBJ2-1; clone_size: few; d_call: -; cdr3_nt: TGTGCCAGCAGCAAAGGGGGACTAGCGGGGGTGAACAATGAGCAGTTCTTC; cdr3_aa: CASSKGGLAGVNNEQFF
v_call: TRBV7-9; j_call: TRBJ2-3; clone_size: -; d_call: -; cdr3_nt: TGTGCCAGCAGCTTAGAGTACAGTAGCGGCGCAGGGGATACGCAGTATTTT; cdr3_aa: CASSLEYSSGAGDTQYF
v_call: TRBV28; j_call: TRBJ1-4; clone_size: -; d_call: -; cdr3_nt: TGTGCCAGCAGTTACGGGGGGGACCATGAAAAACTGTTTTTT; cdr3_aa: CASSYGGDHEKLFF
v_call: TRBV20-1; j_call: TRBJ2-7; clone_size: -; d_call: -; cdr3_nt: TGCAGTGCTAGATCCAGCTACGAGCAGTACTTC; cdr3_aa: CSARSSYEQYF
v_call: TRBV7-2; j_call: TRBJ1-1; clone_size: once; d_call: TRBD1; cdr3_nt: TGTGCCAGCAGCTTAGCGCAGGGGGCAGGTGAAGCTTTCTTT; cdr3_aa: CASSLAQGAGEAFF
v_call: TRBV30; j_call: TRBJ1-5; clone_size: -; d_call: -; cdr3_nt: TGTGCCTGGAGCGGAGCAGGGTTAAATCAGCCCCAGCATTTT; cdr3_aa: CAWSGAGLNQPQHF
v_call: TRBV28; j_call: TRBJ2-5; clone_size: -; d_call: -; cdr3_nt: TGTGCCACATACAGGGTTTTCGAGACCCAGTACTTC; cdr3_aa: CATYRVFETQYF
v_call: TRBV27; j_call: TRBJ2-5; clone_size: -; d_call: TRBD2; cdr3_nt: TGTGCCAGCAGTATCCTCGGGGGGGGACAAATAGAGACCCAGTACTTC; cdr3_aa: CASSILGGGQIETQYF
v_call: TRBV9; j_call: TRBJ1-4; clone_size: -; d_call: -; cdr3_nt: TGTGCCAGCAGCCCGGGGATGGACCGGGTCCCTAACGTGTTTTTT; cdr3_aa: CASSPGMDRVPNVFF
v_call: TRBV4-3; j_call: TRBJ1-1; clone_size: few; d_call: -; cdr3_nt: TGCGCCAGCAGCCAACAGACAGGCCGACGGAACACTGAAGCTTTCTTT; cdr3_aa: CASSQQTGRRNTEAFF
v_call: TRBV7-2; j_call: TRBJ2-5; clone_size: once; d_call: -; cdr3_nt: TGTGCCAGCAGCTTAGGGAGGGAGACCCAGTACTTC; cdr3_aa: CASSLGRETQYF
v_call: TRBV6-7; j_call: TRBJ1-5; clone_size: -; d_call: -; cdr3_nt: TGTGCCAGCAGTTACTCGCCTAGGCCGGGGTTGGGGACTGCCAATCAGCCCCAGCATTTT; cdr3_aa: CASSYSPRPGLGTANQPQHF
v_call: TRBV7-2; j_call: TRBJ1-2; clone_size: once; d_call: -; cdr3_nt: TGTGCCAGCAGCTTAGTGGCCTCCTCCTATGGCTACACCTTC; cdr3_aa: CASSLVASSYGYTF
v_call: TRBV5-1; j_call: TRBJ2-1; clone_size: -; d_call: TRBD1; cdr3_nt: TGCGCCAGCAGCTACACGGGACAGGACTACAATGAGCAGTTCTTC; cdr3_aa: CASSYTGQDYNEQFF
v_call: TRBV30; j_call: TRBJ2-1; clone_size: -; d_call: TRBD2; cdr3_nt: TGTGCCTGGAGTGTAGTTTGGCGGGGGGACAATGAGCAGTTCTTC; cdr3_aa: CAWSVVWRGDNEQFF
v_call: TRBV2; j_call: TRBJ2-1; clone_size: -; d_call: -; cdr3_nt: TGTGCCAGCAGTGAAGCGCGGAGTTCCAATGAGCAGTTCTTC; cdr3_aa: CASSEARSSNEQFF
v_call: TRBV7-2; j_call: TRBJ1-1; clone_size: -; d_call: TRBD1; cdr3_nt: TGTGCCAGCAGCTTAGCTGGGACAGGGGGAAGGGACACTGAAGCTTTCTTT; cdr3_aa: CASSLAGTGGRDTEAFF
v_call: TRBV28; j_call: TRBJ1-5; clone_size: -; d_call: TRBD1; cdr3_nt: TGTGCCAGCAGTCAACCGGGACAGATTAGCAATCAGCCCCAGCATTTT; cdr3_aa: CASSQPGQISNQPQHF